This T cell receptor beta chain was recovered during a study of cytomegalovirus exposure and HLA in healthy donors (dated by TCRdb to the late 2010s). At the level of the whole study: In an earlier analysis of roughly 500 of the donors, approximately 260 Gb of sequence data and 100 million or so unique TCR beta sequences from 150 million to 200 million T cells were reported. An early release covering about 600 HLA-typed donors comprised approximately 290 gigabases of sequencing data and 85 million or so unique TCR sequences. The genetic ancestry cluster associated with self-reported Caucasian donors included 81% of the roughly 390 genotyped donors. The study aimed to test whether cataloging public T cell receptors could reveal signatures of past pathogen exposure. Using immunosequencing, the study profiled T cell repertoires from 500 to 800 subjects and related those repertoires to cytomegalovirus serostatus. A separate validation cohort of roughly 130 different subjects was used in addition to the roughly 670-subject first cohort. High-throughput TCR immunosequencing, statistical association of individual TCRs with disease status, and machine learning were combined to predict cytomegalovirus infection status. A later analysis re-examined previously published TCR beta repertoires from roughly 720 donors and added high-resolution HLA genotyping to investigate patterns of TCR occurrence. In the later analysis, no new phenotypic data were used to find candidate immune exposures; instead, reliance was placed on TCR beta sequences and their occurrence across donors. In an earlier analysis of roughly 580 of the donors, high-throughput TCR beta sequencing was used to judge whether each TCR beta V gene segment behaved as functional or pseudogenic. Alongside the repertoire data, information on donor age, sex, ethnicity and CMV serostatus was compiled. Genome-wide SNP genotypes for about 65% of the roughly 670 donors were used in a later genetic analysis, which treated that subset as a discovery cohort. Every repertoire in the discovery cohort had been generated on one and the same sequencing platform. HLA typing included class I and class II loci at four-digit resolution. The number of donors typed differed by locus, with 629-630 for A, B, C, DRB1 and DQB1, more than 500 for DQA1, over 600 for DPA1, and 472 for DPB1. About 5 DR-DQ haplotypes were handled as single units for association and clustering, since linkage in the cohort was strong. Among 300 to 450 genotyped donors of the cohort, an average of roughly 240,000 unique TCR beta nucleotide sequences were sequenced per donor, around 18% of them non-productive. Summary of the overall study and its limitations: The only immune exposure information available for the cohort was CMV serostatus. Because the 87-base-pair reads could not distinguish some IMGT-functional V segments, including TRBV6-2 and TRBV6-3, those segments were excluded. HLA typing was unavailable for some donors at each locus, so association tests used only the typed subset. Correlated functional status among segregating V segments might reflect linkage disequilibrium, but an unknown experimental factor could not be ruled out. The classifier was reported to diagnose cytomegalovirus status with high specificity and sensitivity in both the original cohort and the validation cohort. Because counts were too low, about 15 rarely observed V segments, including chromosome 9 orphons, were left out of the earlier analysis of about 500 of the donors. A further reported finding was that TCR beta sequences accurately predicted the HLA-A and HLA-B alleles for most subjects in the first cohort. A few of the identified cytomegalovirus-associated TCR beta chains were confirmed in vitro to be specific for cytomegalovirus antigens. A cluster of highly shared sequence variants was judged likely to represent a technical artifact of the sequencing pipeline. A later analysis associated 15,000 to 20,000 TCR beta sequences with specific HLA alleles at a false discovery rate of 0.05. Most CMV-associated TCR beta chains appeared to be HLA-restricted in a later analysis, and the HLA associations seemed to be driven largely by CMV exposure. The authors suggested that the approach could potentially be extended to other disease states and immunological phenotypes. A total of 150 to 200 TCR beta chains were listed by the study as associated with cytomegalovirus. In a later genetic analysis, a missense DCLRE1C variant was associated with V-gene and J-gene trimming of TCR beta chains, and the association was replicated in an independent cohort. A later genetic analysis reported fewer N-insertions in productive TCRs among donors in an Asian-associated ancestry cluster than the approximately 700-donor mean. An earlier analysis of around 500 of the donors showed that most TCR beta V segments appeared in productive rearrangements either about 90% or about 30% of the time, which broadly matched IMGT annotations. When HLA alleles, especially DR and DQ, strongly co-occurred, TCR associations were difficult to assign to individual alleles. While some public TCRs were present in many individuals, most TCR sequences turned up only very rarely across donors. In a later analysis, the rate of TCR association differed among HLA loci, with DRB1 alleles having the most associated TCRs and HLA-C alleles having the fewest. A later analysis found that HLA-associated TCR beta chains were more clonally expanded and had lower generation probabilities than equally common non-associated chains. Only TCR beta chains were sequenced in this cohort, and the absence of alpha or paired-chain data limited detectable features. Roughly uniform sequencing depth across donors was assumed in presence/absence analyses, although this assumption may not hold. Several of the top co-occurrence clusters appeared to be linked to parvovirus B19, influenza, CMV and Epstein-Barr virus, according to a later analysis.

Library creation used the immunoSEQ multiplex PCR assay. For the multiplex PCR, a mixture combining 60 forward primers for TCR Vbeta segments and 13 reverse primers for TCR Jbeta segments was used. A multiplex PCR assay on genomic DNA amplified the CDR3 region of rearranged TCR beta genes. The amplified TCR beta libraries were sequenced on the Illumina HiSeq System as 87-base-pair reads. Per the source publication's procedure: A later analysis counted about 80 million unique TCR beta chains across the 550 to 700 repertoires, and 10 million to 11 million of these chains were shared by at least two donors. A nearest-neighbor algorithm error-corrected the raw reads and collapsed the reads into unique sequences, merging closely related sequences to remove PCR and sequencing errors. V, D and J gene segments were assigned by aligning CDR3 sequences to IMGT reference sequences. For a sequence to be retained, a match of at least six nucleotides was required to both a V gene segment and a J gene segment. Rearrangements were classified as productive when the CDR3 lacked stop codons and remained in frame with V and J, and all other rearrangements were classified as non-productive. CDR3 was defined by IMGT convention, running from the second conserved V-encoded cysteine to the conserved J-encoded phenylalanine. Sequences without an unambiguous match to a single V gene segment were excluded from the earlier analysis of 450 to 650 of the donors. In an earlier analysis of some 590 of the donors, V segments were called functional above 56.7% productive rearrangements and were called segregating when the between-donor standard deviation exceeded 5%. A statistical classification framework was built for diagnosing cytomegalovirus status from the catalog of TCR beta chain sequences. In a later analysis, TCR nucleotide sequences were compared against IMGT/GENE-DB human TR gene sequences so that V and J genes could be assigned. The TCRdist pipeline was used in a later analysis to assign CDR3 sequences and most-parsimonious VDJ recombination scenarios. In a later analysis, each TCR beta chain was defined by its CDR3 amino acid sequence together with its V-gene family, and reads lacking a unique V-gene family were excluded. As a way to deal with suspected cross-contamination and a sequencing artifact, a later analysis dropped 640 or so nucleotide sequences that were highly shared and had low generation probability. In a later analysis, a clonal expansion index for each public chain was calculated from normalized within-repertoire ranks of inferred template counts. In a later analysis, generation probabilities were computed using a VDJ recombination model fitted to out-of-frame rearrangements, and the results were checked against IGoR. In a later analysis, TCR-TCR, TCR-HLA and TCR-CMV co-occurrence was scored with hypergeometric tests, and a repertoire-size bias correction was applied to TCR pairs. False discovery rates were estimated in a later analysis by permuting HLA or CMV assignments 20 times. A later analysis grouped co-occurring TCRs with DBSCAN, adding TCRdist sequence similarity when clustering within HLA-allele-positive subsets. For co-occurrence clustering, repertoires with fewer than 30,000 or more than 120,000 public chains were excluded, along with a handful of repertoires with anomalous nucleotide sharing. TCRdb carries this immuneACCESS record with in-frame sequences only. Its versions omit some clonotypes, under half of them owing to an unresolved V gene in the studies checked, with the rest unexplained. Clonal size and the V and J genes are those of that table, whereas D and trimming came from the DNA. This sample holds 120,000 to 150,000 clones; approximately 68% were observed only once. The ten largest clonotypes hold 4% to 5.5% of the sample.

The cohort comprised some 700 healthy bone marrow donors. All cohort members were sampled while nominally healthy, although unrecorded immune exposures were likely present. The donor tested CMV seronegative and was one of the 352 seronegative cohort members. A peripheral blood sample was collected from each donor, and TCR beta sequencing was performed on peripheral blood mononuclear cells. Genomic DNA extraction from the blood cell samples was performed with the Qiagen DNeasy Blood Extraction Kit. Details on this clone: Its antigen remains unidentified. It has no much larger one-base neighbor in the sample; base qualities were not kept.

At the junction V is shortened by 0 bases and J by 4 bases; bases outside the gene matches: 6. Reading from cysteine to phenylalanine, the CDR3 counts 16 amino acids. Only the CDR3 part of the read is kept: 48 bases, read in frame from the first base. CDR1 and CDR2, looked up from the germline V gene, are SGDLS and YYNGEE. The source of this sequence is a man between 60 and 75 years old in good health and CMV-seronegative. Sequenced sample: PBMCs. The chain is assembled from TRBV9 and TRBJ2-1, and 8 junctional nucleotides match TRBD2. The bases read TGTGCCAGCAGCGTAGGTACAGCGGGAGCGTACAATGAGCAGTTCTTC. Translated, it gives CASSVGTAGAYNEQFF.